Listed below are T cell receptor beta chains from one sample, sequenced in a study of T cells in Graves' hyperthyroidism and ophthalmopathy. Each CDR3 protein gets one entry after TCRdb re-called the multiplex PCR reads with MiXCR. The table has about 360,000 distinct CDR3 sequences, about 18% seen once; the top ten hold approximately 4%. What was sequenced was blood. The receptors stem from a woman aged 18-29 years with Graves' hyperthyroidism. The CDR3 runs from the conserved cysteine through the conserved F or W. The D gene is left open where the match is weak. A clone size is listed for some rows: how often the clone was seen (once, few, many), or a class if it is expanded.

TRBJ2-4 | TRBD2 | TRBV7-9 | few | TGTGCCAGCAGCTTCGGGACTAGCGGAAACATTAAGTACTTC | CASSFGTSGNIKYF
TRBJ1-5 | - | TRBV6-1 | many | TGTGCCAGCAGCGGCGGTCAGCCCCAGCATTTT | CASSGGQPQHF
TRBJ1-1 | TRBD1 | TRBV11-2 | many | TGTGCCAGCAGCTTAAGAGGGGGCCCAATGAACACTGAAGCTTTCTTT | CASSLRGGPMNTEAFF
TRBJ1-2 | TRBD1 | TRBV9 | many | TGTGCCAGCAGCGTTTATCGACAGGGCGGTGGCTACACCTTC | CASSVYRQGGGYTF
TRBJ2-7 | - | TRBV20-1 | many | TGCAGTGCTAGAGAAGATGCAGGATCCTCCTACCACGAGCAGTACTTC | CSAREDAGSSYHEQYF
TRBJ1-1 | - | TRBV13 | - | TGTGCCAGCAGCTTAGGACAGGCCTACATGAACACTGAAGCTTGCTTT | CASSLGQAYMNTEACF
TRBJ1-1 | TRBD1 | TRBV12-3/TRBV12-4 | many | TGTGCCAGCAGTTTCGGACAGGTAGGGACTGAAGCTTTCTTT | CASSFGQVGTEAFF
TRBJ2-5 | - | TRBV2 | - | TGTGCCAGCAGTGGAACTACAGGGTTTGGTGTAGGAGAGACCCAGTACTTC | CASSGTTGFGVGETQYF
TRBJ2-5 | - | TRBV7-2 | many | TGTGCCAGCAGCTTGGTCTTCGAAGAGACCCAGTACTTC | CASSLVFEETQYF
TRBJ1-1 | - | TRBV27 | - | TGTGCCAGCAGTTTCGGGTTGGGGACTGAAGCTTTCTTT | CASSFGLGTEAFF
TRBJ2-7 | TRBD1 | TRBV2 | many | TGTGCCAAAGGGACAGAGACCTACGAGCAGTACTTC | CAKGTETYEQYF
TRBJ2-5 | - | TRBV12-3/TRBV12-4 | many | TGTGCCAGCAGCATCTCCGGTCGGCGGGAGACCCAGTACTTC | CASSISGRRETQYF
TRBJ1-2 | TRBD1 | TRBV12-3/TRBV12-4 | - | TGTGCCAGCAGTTCTCACGACAGGGGGAAAGGCTACACCTTC | CASSSHDRGKGYTF
TRBJ1-2 | - | TRBV28 | many | TGTGCCAGCAGTTCTCAGGGGCGCGACTATGGCTACACCTTC | CASSSQGRDYGYTF
TRBJ1-1 | TRBD1 | TRBV12-3/TRBV12-4 | - | TGTGCCAGCAGTTTAAGGGGTCGTAGGACAGGGGGCGCTGGTTGGACTGAAGCTTTCTTT | CASSLRGRRTGGAGWTEAFF
TRBJ2-3 | TRBD1 | TRBV5-4 | many | TGTGCCAGCAGCTGGGGATACAGGGGAACTCCAGATACGCAGTATTTT | CASSWGYRGTPDTQYF
TRBJ2-7 | - | TRBV20-1 | many | TGCAGTGCTGGTGACCTGAGTACCTCCTACGAGCAGTACTTC | CSAGDLSTSYEQYF
TRBJ1-1 | - | TRBV19 | many | TGTGCCAGTAGTATGGACAACATGGGCACTGAAGCTTTCTTT | CASSMDNMGTEAFF
TRBJ1-1 | TRBD1 | TRBV5-1 | many | TGCGCCAGCAGGCTCACAGGGGGTGAAGCTTTCTTT | CASRLTGGEAFF
TRBJ2-5 | - | TRBV9 | many | TGTGCCAGCAGCGTAGGGGACCACCAAGAGACCCAGTACTTC | CASSVGDHQETQYF
TRBJ1-2 | - | TRBV5-1 | many | TGCGCCAGCAGCCCCCGGCAGCTCAACTATGGCTACACCTTC | CASSPRQLNYGYTF
TRBJ2-5 | TRBD2 | TRBV27 | many | TGTGCCAGCAGTTCTCCTACTTGGGGAGCGGGGGCTCAAGAGACCCAGTACTTC | CASSSPTWGAGAQETQYF
TRBJ1-3 | - | TRBV2 | once | TGTGCCAGCAGCAGAGGGTACACCATATATTTT | CASSRGYTIYF
TRBJ2-5 | TRBD1 | TRBV5-1 | many | TGCGCCAGCAGCTTACAGGGGGCGCACGGGGAGACCCAGTACTTC | CASSLQGAHGETQYF
TRBJ1-2 | - | TRBV28 | many | TGTGCCAGCAGTCCCGGATTCGACGGCTACACCTTC | CASSPGFDGYTF
TRBJ1-2 | - | TRBV28 | many | TGTGCCAGCACCCTAAGCAGAGACTATGGCTACACCTTC | CASTLSRDYGYTF
TRBJ2-7 | - | TRBV7-9 | few | TGTGCCAGCAGCCCACGACAGCTGGGCGAGCAGTACTTC | CASSPRQLGEQYF
TRBJ1-2 | - | TRBV4-1 | - | TGCGCCAGCAGCCAAGGGGCAGCTCCTTTTAACTATGGCTACACCTTC | CASSQGAAPFNYGYTF
TRBJ1-5 | - | TRBV5-1 | many | TGCGCCAGCAGCTTGTGGGGGGAAAGCAATCAGCCCCAGCATTTT | CASSLWGESNQPQHF
TRBJ2-7 | TRBD2 | TRBV20-1 | - | TGCAGTGCTAGAGGGGCTAGCGGGGGGTTCTCCTACGAGCAGTACTTC | CSARGASGGFSYEQYF
TRBJ2-5 | - | TRBV15 | many | TGTGCCACCGGGGTGGAGACCCAGTACTTC | CATGVETQYF